Listed here are 30 T cell receptor beta chains from one sample, sequenced in a study of regulatory T cells in long-lasting Graves disease. The authors built TCR beta libraries using iRepertoire HTBI primers and Arm-PCR of CDR3 regions. TCRdb fed the multiplex PCR reads into MiXCR, producing one record per CDR3 protein. The table shows fewer than 650,000 distinct CDR3 sequences, with approximately 16% occurring only once. Described time point: newly diagnosed GD, antithyroid drugs for less than 3 months. Extracted PBMC RNA gave rise to the TCR library. These data were likewise used in another study, on T cells in Graves' hyperthyroidism and ophthalmopathy.

This specimen was peripheral blood mononuclear cells (PBMCs), taken at new diagnosis, from a patient treated with antithyroid drugs. The receptor source for this set is a man younger than 35 with Graves disease.

In this sample, this clonotype turned up a few times. Because it lacks the conserved phenylalanine or tryptophan at the end, this CDR3 is likely a read error. J is TRBJ1-5 and V is TRBV7-8; 8 bases agree with TRBD1. Germline V gene sequence: CDR1 SGHVS, CDR2 FQNEAQ. Trimming at V came to 1 base and at J to 1 base, leaving 3 bases not matched to a gene. The CDR3 contains 16 residues. In nucleotides, the CDR3 is TGTGCCAGCAGCTTAGAGCGGACAGGGAGCAATCAGCCCCAGCATTTA. Its protein product is CASSLERTGSNQPQHL.

This clonotype was seen at least ten times. V is TRBV7-9 and J is TRBJ1-5, with D uncertain. Germline V gene data show CDR1 as SEHNR and CDR2 as FQNEAQ (reference sequence). The CDR3 spans 15 residues. Deletions cut 0 bases from V and 6 bases from J, with 12 bases between. CDR3 amino acids: CASSLAGVSPQPQHF. CDR3 coding DNA: TGTGCCAGCAGCTTAGCCGGGGTGAGCCCTCAGCCCCAGCATTTT.

This clonotype was observed at least ten times. This chain links TRBV12-3 or TRBV12-4 with TRBJ2-5; possibly TRBD1 for D (6 bases). The CDR3 is made up of 13 amino acids. Between the trimmed V and J ends, which lost 1 base and 5 bases, there was a span of 8 bases. The CDR3 DNA is TGTGCCAGCAGTTTAGGGGGGCCGGAGACCCAGTACTTC. Encoded protein: CASSLGGPETQYF.

For this clonotype: At one end, the junction sequence differs from germline, possibly due to a read error. V and J are TRBV27 and TRBJ2-2; D ambiguous. This CDR3 is 16 amino acids long. Germline CDR1 and CDR2: MNHEY and SMNVEV (reference sequence). In nucleotides, the CDR3 is TGTGCCAGCAGTTTAATAAGGACGGTGGGCACCAGGGAGCTGTTTTTT. This encodes CASSLIRTVGTRELFF.

This chain links TRBV5-1 with TRBJ2-5; either TRBD1 or TRBD2 may supply D (5 bases each). The V and J ends lost 4 bases and 1 base respectively, with 11 bases between them. The CDR3 is 14 amino acids. Germline CDR1 reads SGHRS; CDR2 reads YFSETQ. CDR3: CASSPDGTQETQYF. The CDR3 bases are TGCGCCAGCAGCCCGGACGGGACCCAAGAGACCCAGTACTTC.

At least ten counts were recorded for this clonotype. The chain combines TRBV2 with TRBJ2-7; D might be TRBD2 (6 bases). The CDR3 is made up of 13 amino acids. Deletions cut 5 bases from V and 0 bases from J, with 8 bases between. Looked up from germline, CDR1 is SNHLY and CDR2 is FYNNEI. CDR3 coding DNA: TGTGCCAGCAGTTCTAGCGTCTCCTACGAGCAGTACTTC. It specifies CASSSSVSYEQYF. Full variable domain (remainder filled in from reference TRBV2 and TRBJ2-7): EPEVTQTPSHQVTQMGQEVILRCVPISNHLYFYWYRQILGQKVEFLVSFYNNEISEKSEIFDDQFSVERPDGSNFTLKIRSTKLEDSAMYFCASSSSVSYEQYFGPGTRLTVT.

This clonotype has at least ten counts. The V call is TRBV6-1, the J call TRBJ1-1; D call uncertain. The germline gives CDR1 MNHNS, CDR2 SASEGT. The CDR3 covers 13 residues. Trimming removed 4 bases from V and 6 bases from J, with 12 bases in between. Written as DNA, the CDR3 is TGTGCCAGCAGTGGGCAAGCCACCTCTGAAGCTTTCTTT. It yields the protein CASSGQATSEAFF.

This clonotype occurred many times. This chain connects TRBV12-3 or TRBV12-4 to TRBJ1-5; possible D gene TRBD1, 5 bases. V lost 2 bases to trimming and J lost 9 bases, with 14 bases between them. The CDR3 spans 14 residues. As DNA, the CDR3 is TGTGCCAGCAGTTTACAGGACACCGTTTTGCCCCAGCATTTT. It is translated as CASSLQDTVLPQHF.

This clonotype was observed many times. V gene TRBV5-6 combines with J gene TRBJ2-2; D is unresolved. Germline V gene sequence: CDR1 SGHDT, CDR2 YYEEEE. The CDR3 loop spans 12 amino acids. Trimming stripped 1 base from V and 7 bases from J, with 5 bases between. In nucleotides, the CDR3 is TGTGCCAGCAGCTTGTTGGACGGGGAGCTGTTTTTT. It specifies CASSLLDGELFF.

This clonotype was observed at least ten times. The chain employs TRBV2 and TRBJ2-7, with a tentative D call TRBD2 (5 bases). The germline V and J ends were trimmed by 5 bases and 0 bases, with 17 bases remaining between them. This CDR3 is 16 amino acids long. Germline CDR1 and CDR2: SNHLY and FYNNEI. CDR3 amino acids: CASSPGLSSLSYEQYF. CDR3 DNA: TGTGCCAGCAGTCCGGGATTAAGTAGCCTCTCCTACGAGCAGTACTTC.

There are a few counts of this clonotype. The rearrangement uses TRBV7-9 and TRBJ1-6; D gene unclear. This CDR3 is built from 15 residues. Between the trimmed V and J ends, which lost 3 bases and 4 bases, there was a span of 10 bases. Per the germline V gene, CDR1 is SEHNR and CDR2 is FQNEAQ (reference sequence). This CDR3 is CASSLEGPYNSPLHF. For the CDR3, the DNA is TGTGCCAGCAGCTTGGAAGGGCCTTATAATTCACCCCTCCACTTT. Full variable domain (missing parts from reference TRBV7-9 and TRBJ1-6): DTGVSQNPRHKITKRGQNVTFRCDPISEHNRLYWYRQTLGQGPEFLTYFQNEAQLEKSRLLSDRFSAERPKGSFSTLEIQRTEQGDSAMYLCASSLEGPYNSPLHFGNGTRLTVT.

This clonotype was found many times. The chain links TRBV19 to TRBJ2-5; possible D gene TRBD2, 5 bases. The CDR3 runs 16 residues. CDR1 and CDR2 from the germline V gene are LNHDA and SQIVND (reference sequence). Trimming stripped 2 bases from V and 5 bases from J, with 18 bases between. The CDR3 is CASSISLAEALETQYF. In nucleotides, the CDR3 is TGTGCCAGTAGTATAAGTTTGGCGGAGGCGTTGGAGACCCAGTACTTC.

This clonotype was picked up many times. The rearrangement joins TRBV2 to TRBJ1-2, with D perhaps TRBD1 (5 bases). The CDR3 is 12 amino acids. Trimming left V 6 bases short and J 7 bases short, with 12 bases between. Germline CDR1 reads SNHLY; CDR2 reads FYNNEI. The DNA for the CDR3 is TGTGCCAGCAGGGGGGACGGGCGTGGCTACACCTTC. The encoded protein is CASRGDGRGYTF.

The chain uses TRBV5-6 and TRBJ2-7; TRBD2 matches at 9 bases. The CDR3 consists of 15 residues. J gave up 4 bases and V 5 bases, and 10 bases lay outside the gene matches. Looked up from germline, CDR1 is SGHDT and CDR2 is YYEEEE. The CDR3 spells CASRAWGSGRYEQYF. Here the CDR3 DNA reads TGTGCCAGCAGAGCTTGGGGGAGCGGGAGGTACGAGCAGTACTTC.

This clonotype showed up many times. The gene calls are TRBV2 and TRBJ2-3; perhaps TRBD1 as D (6 bases). The CDR3 sequence is 14 residues long. The germline V gene has CDR1 SNHLY and CDR2 FYNNEI. V lost 7 bases to trimming and J lost 2 bases, with 13 bases between them. DNA of the CDR3: TGTGCCAGCAAGAGAGCAGGGGTCACAGATACGCAGTATTTT. It specifies CASKRAGVTDTQYF.

This rearrangement joins TRBV7-6 to TRBJ1-5, with D perhaps TRBD1 (6 bases). Trimming took 5 bases from V and 1 from J, leaving 15 bases between them. The germline V gene encodes CDR1 SGHVS and CDR2 FNYEAQ. The CDR3 totals 16 residues. The CDR3 bases are TGTGCCAGCAGCAAAGAACAGGGAGGGAGCAATCAGCCCCAGCATTTT. It specifies CASSKEQGGSNQPQHF.

This clonotype occurred many times. The genes are TRBV18 and TRBJ2-3, with D possibly TRBD1 on 7 matching bases. From germline, CDR1 is KGHSH and CDR2 LQKENI. The germline V and J ends were trimmed by 3 bases and 1 base, with 14 bases remaining between them. The CDR3 has 16 amino acids. The CDR3 DNA sequence: TGTGCCAGCTCACCGAACACAGGGGAGGGCACAGATACGCAGTATTTT. This encodes CASSPNTGEGTDTQYF.

This clonotype has a count of ten or more. The genes are TRBV7-6 and TRBJ1-1; maybe TRBD1 (5 bases). With 1 base removed from V and 1 base from J, the gap between germline ends came to 10 bases. Germline V gene sequence: CDR1 SGHVS, CDR2 FNYEAQ. The CDR3 contains 15 residues. CDR3 sequence reads: CASSLGPGRNTEAFF. CDR3 sequence (DNA): TGTGCCAGCAGCTTAGGACCGGGACGGAACACTGAAGCTTTCTTT.

This clonotype showed up just a few times. The junction and the germline gene differ at one end; a read error may be behind it. The rearrangement links TRBV5-1 to TRBJ2-7, with a weak D call TRBD1 (6 bases). The CDR3 has 15 residues. Germline CDR1 reads SGHRS; CDR2 reads YFSETQ. CDR3 region: CASSLGTYEGFEQYF. The CDR3 nucleotides read TGTGCCAGCAGCTTGGGGACATACGAGGGATTCGAGCAGTACTTC.

This clonotype has at least ten counts. J is TRBJ1-1 and V is TRBV28; D not resolved. V shed 3 bases and J shed 5 bases, with 13 bases lying between them. The germline CDR1 and CDR2 sequences are MDHEN and SYDVKM. The CDR3 loop spans 14 amino acids. CDR3 DNA sequence: TGTGCCAGCAGTTTGCGGCCGATCGGGACTGAAGCTTTCTTT. Translation gives CASSLRPIGTEAFF.

J is TRBJ2-1 and V is TRBV27; tentatively, D is TRBD1 or TRBD2 (5 bases each). The ends were cut back, 5 bases at V and 4 bases at J, with 15 bases in the middle. This CDR3 is built from 15 residues. Germline loops: CDR1 MNHEY, CDR2 SMNVEV (reference sequence). CDR3 sequence (DNA): TGTGCCAGCAGTCCGAGGGGTGACCTATACAATGAGCAGTTCTTC. Translating gives CASSPRGDLYNEQFF.

This clonotype has ten or more counts. The chain uses TRBV3-1 and TRBJ2-3; D unresolved. CDR1 and CDR2 from the germline V gene are LGHDT and YNNKEL (reference sequence). CDR3 length: 16 amino acids. The ends were cut back, 0 bases at V and 0 bases at J, with 10 bases in the middle. The CDR3 DNA sequence: TGTGCCAGCAGCCAAGATATCGGTGCTAGCACAGATACGCAGTATTTT. It codes for CASSQDIGASTDTQYF.

This clonotype was detected many times. The chain has TRBV7-9 and TRBJ1-1; no clear D gene. The CDR3 length is 13 residues. CDR1 is SEHNR, CDR2 FQNEAQ, per germline (reference sequence). Trimming left V 5 bases short and J 3 bases short, with 10 bases between. CDR3 sequence reads: CASSDDPHTEAFF. The DNA for the CDR3 is TGTGCCAGCAGCGATGACCCCCACACTGAAGCTTTCTTT. The whole variable domain, remainder taken from reference TRBV7-9 and TRBJ1-1, is DTGVSQNPRHKITKRGQNVTFRCDPISEHNRLYWYRQTLGQGPEFLTYFQNEAQLEKSRLLSDRFSAERPKGSFSTLEIQRTEQGDSAMYLCASSDDPHTEAFFGQGTRLTVV.

This clonotype appeared a few times. This rearrangement joins TRBV6-1 to TRBJ2-1; maybe TRBD2 (5 bases). This CDR3 region has 15 residues. V was trimmed by 5 bases and J by 2 bases, leaving 13 bases between them. Looked up from germline, CDR1 is MNHNS and CDR2 is SASEGT. The CDR3 loop reads CASSPGGGAYNEQFF. DNA for the CDR3: TGTGCCAGCAGTCCAGGAGGTGGGGCCTACAATGAGCAGTTCTTC.

The chain's CDR3 is CASSEEVGGSGNTIYF. The CDR3, as DNA: TGTGCCAGCAGTGAAGAAGTGGGGGGTTCTGGAAACACCATATATTTT. The chain has TRBV2 and TRBJ1-3; D may be TRBD1 (5 bases). In germline, CDR1 is SNHLY, CDR2 FYNNEI. This CDR3 is built from 16 residues. Trimming shortened V by 1 base and J by 1 base, and 11 bases separated the two germline ends.

The J gene is TRBJ2-3, the V gene TRBV13, with TRBD1 as a possible D gene (5 bases). V gave up 5 bases and J gave up 2 bases, with 11 bases separating them. The germline gives CDR1 PRHDT, CDR2 FYEKMQ (reference sequence). The CDR3 spans 14 residues. The CDR3 is CASSIQTVTDTQYF. The CDR3 bases are TGTGCCAGCAGCATACAGACAGTCACAGATACGCAGTATTTT.

This clonotype was seen a few times. The rearrangement uses TRBV30 and TRBJ2-2, with TRBD2 matching 9 bases. The CDR3 contains 13 residues. Trimming cost V 4 bases and J 10 bases; bases outside gene matches: 7. Germline CDR1 reads GTSNPN; CDR2 reads SVGIG (reference sequence). The CDR3 DNA sequence: TGTGCCTGGAACTGGCGGGAGGGCCAGGAGCTGTTTTTT. It encodes CAWNWREGQELFF.

This clonotype has a count of ten or more. The chain is built from TRBV28 and TRBJ2-3, with TRBD2 identical over 7 bases. Germline CDR1 MDHEN, CDR2 SYDVKM. V shed 5 bases and J 0 bases; nucleotides not matched to a gene: 11. This CDR3 region has 17 residues. For the CDR3, the DNA is TGTGCCAGCAGTCCCCTTGCGGGAGAGTGGAGCACAGATACGCAGTATTTT. Its translation: CASSPLAGEWSTDTQYF.

This chain's CDR3 is CATEIIGYQETQYF. The CDR3 DNA reads TGTGCCACGGAAATCATCGGGTACCAAGAGACCCAGTACTTC. The rearrangement links TRBV15 to TRBJ2-5; no firm D call. This CDR3 has 14 amino acids. In germline, CDR1 is LNHNV, CDR2 YYDKDF (reference sequence). V was clipped by 9 bases and J by 0 bases, with 14 bases between them.

The gene calls are TRBV19 and TRBJ1-2, with 10 bases matching TRBD1. Germline CDR1 reads LNHDA; CDR2 reads SQIVND (reference sequence). The CDR3 is 13 residues long. V lost 8 bases, J lost 3 bases, and 3 bases stayed unmatched. The CDR3 sequence is CASLGTGDYGYTF. The CDR3 DNA reads TGTGCCAGTCTCGGGACAGGGGACTATGGCTACACCTTC.